These 7 T cell receptor beta chains originate from one sample sequenced in a study of blood T cell repertoires in COVID-19. Sequencing used immunoSEQ multiplex PCR; TCRdb keeps in-frame clones, though not all of them. The sample lists around 200,000 clones, about 86% occurring once. Sequencing input: peripheral blood. Every receptor here comes from a woman under 30 who had recovered from COVID-19.

The V and J genes are TRBV6-4 and TRBJ2-3; a possible D gene is TRBD2 (5 bases). The CDR3 runs 14 residues. V lost 3 bases and J lost 0, with 7 bases in between. Per germline, CDR1 MRHNA and CDR2 SNTAGT. DNA of the CDR3: TGTGCCAGCAGTGAAAGGACTAGCACAGATACGCAGTATTTT. Translated, it gives CASSERTSTDTQYF.

This clone has a handful of counts. The chain carries TRBV5-4 and TRBJ2-3; 9 positions match TRBD1. CDR1 and CDR2 from the germline V gene are SGHNT and YYREEE (reference sequence). The V and J ends lost 4 bases and 1 base, in that order; junction bases with no gene match: 4. The CDR3 extends over 15 amino acids. CDR3 sequence reads: CASSRTGDGTDTQYF. The CDR3 DNA sequence: TGTGCCAGCAGCCGGACAGGGGACGGCACAGATACGCAGTATTTT.

V is TRBV19 and J is TRBJ1-2, with a weak D call TRBD1 (5 bases). The CDR3 loop spans 13 amino acids. Per germline, CDR1 LNHDA and CDR2 SQIVND (reference sequence). V lost 6 bases, J lost 3 bases, and 11 bases lay in between. The CDR3 sequence: CASSTWGDYGYTF. The CDR3 coding sequence is TGTGCCAGTAGCACCTGGGGCGACTATGGCTACACCTTC.

The chain combines TRBV9 with TRBJ1-1; 12 bases agree with TRBD1. Trimming cost V 4 bases and J 1 base; bases outside gene matches: 5. This CDR3 comprises 16 residues. Germline CDR1 SGDLS, CDR2 YYNGEE. CDR3 sequence reads: CASSLGQGARNTEAFF. In nucleotides, the CDR3 is TGTGCCAGCAGCTTGGGACAGGGGGCCCGGAACACTGAAGCTTTCTTT. The full variable domain, rest sourced from reference TRBV9 and TRBJ1-1, is DSGVTQTPKHLITATGQRVTLRCSPRSGDLSVYWYQQSLDQGLQFLIQYYNGEERAKGNILERFSAQQFPDLHSELNLSSLELGDSALYFCASSLGQGARNTEAFFGQGTRLTVV.

The chain combines TRBV7-2 with TRBJ2-1, with TRBD2 matching over 10 bases. CDR3 length: 16 amino acids. Germline V gene data show CDR1 as SGHTA and CDR2 as FQGNSA. The ends lost 0 bases at V and 8 bases at J; junction bases unmatched: 7. CDR3: CASSLAPSGSIYEQFF. CDR3 nucleotide sequence: TGTGCCAGCAGCTTAGCCCCTAGCGGGAGTATCTATGAGCAGTTCTTC.

This clone has just a few counts. The rearrangement links TRBV20-1 to TRBJ2-7; D is unclear. The germline V gene has CDR1 DFQATT and CDR2 SNEGSKA (reference sequence). The length of the CDR3 is 13 residues. Trimming left V 6 bases short and J 0 bases short, with 12 bases between. The CDR3 DNA follows: TGCAGTGCGAGTGGTCCGAGCTCCTACGAGCAGTACGTC. Translated: CSASGPSSYEQYV.

This chain links TRBV19 with TRBJ1-1; TRBD1 matches at 7 bases. V gave up 6 bases and J gave up 0 bases; unmatched junction bases: 4. The CDR3 loop spans 14 amino acids. The V gene's germline CDR1 is LNHDA and CDR2 SQIVND (reference sequence). The CDR3 region has the DNA TGTGCCAGTAGGTGGGACAGTATGAACACTGAAGCTTTCTTT. It is translated as CASRWDSMNTEAFF.